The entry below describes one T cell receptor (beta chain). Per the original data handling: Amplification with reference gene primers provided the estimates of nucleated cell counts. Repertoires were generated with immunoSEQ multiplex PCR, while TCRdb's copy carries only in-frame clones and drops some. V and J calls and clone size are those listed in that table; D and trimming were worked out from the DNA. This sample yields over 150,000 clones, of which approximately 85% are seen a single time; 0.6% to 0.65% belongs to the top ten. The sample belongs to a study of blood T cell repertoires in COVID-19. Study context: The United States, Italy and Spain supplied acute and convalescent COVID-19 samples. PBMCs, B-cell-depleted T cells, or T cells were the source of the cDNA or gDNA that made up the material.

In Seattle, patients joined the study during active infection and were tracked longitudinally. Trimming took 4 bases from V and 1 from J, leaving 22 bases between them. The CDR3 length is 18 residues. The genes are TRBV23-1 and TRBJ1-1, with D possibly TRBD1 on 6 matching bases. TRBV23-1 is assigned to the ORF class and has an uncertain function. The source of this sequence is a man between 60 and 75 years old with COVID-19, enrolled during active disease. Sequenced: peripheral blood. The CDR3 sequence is CASSPDSKGRLGNTEAFF. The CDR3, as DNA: TGCGCCAGCAGTCCGGACAGCAAGGGACGACTGGGGAACACTGAAGCTTTCTTT.